This T cell receptor beta chain was observed in a study of blood T cells in healthy people across ages. Notes on the study in general: It was the long-lived donors that had more naive CD4+ cells and higher diversity than aged donors. Per million T cells, TCR beta diversity dropped roughly linearly as age increased.

Note on this clonotype: Antigen: not known.

The V gene's germline CDR1 is MNHEY and CDR2 SVGEGT. V was trimmed by 2 bases and J by 12 bases, leaving 14 bases between them. This CDR3 is built from 13 residues. Combining a sample-barcoded 5' primer with a J-beta primer mix, a second PCR ran for 7 to 11 cycles. The yield of each sample was at least 2.5 million CDR3-containing paired-end reads. TCRdb independently ran MiXCR on the 5' RACE reads; one entry per CDR3 protein. The top ten hold about 3.8% of the sample, which has over a million distinct CDR3 sequences, roughly two fifths seen once. Isolation per sample recovered at least 6.5 million PBMCs.

Sequenced input: blood. The TCR sequence derives from a woman aged 18-29 years in good health. The chain links TRBV6-2 or TRBV6-3 to TRBJ2-1, with D hard to call. The CDR3: CASSYNHIFGQFF. DNA of the CDR3: TGTGCCAGCAGTTACAACCATATCTTTGGGCAGTTCTTC.